The rows below give T cell receptor beta chains drawn from one sample of a study of PD-1 blockade in classical Hodgkin lymphoma. TCRdb keeps only in-frame clones here, not all; method: immunoSEQ multiplex PCR. The sample has approximately 44,000 clones; about two thirds are singletons. Sample: peripheral blood mononuclear cells (PBMCs), taken before the fourth cycle of nivolumab. The receptors originated from a human donor with classical Hodgkin lymphoma. Both conserved end residues are part of each CDR3. A D gene is named only where the DNA matches it firmly. A row's size may be missing; if present it is once, few, many or a size class.

v_gene: TRBV19; j_gene: TRBJ2-2; abundance: .; d_gene: .; CDR3aa: CASSPMGSTGLNTGELFF; CDR3nt: TGTGCCAGTAGTCCCATGGGCAGCACAGGCCTGAACACCGGGGAGCTGTTTTTT
v_gene: TRBV28; j_gene: TRBJ1-5; abundance: .; d_gene: .; CDR3aa: CASTAPGRVHQPQHF; CDR3nt: TGTGCCAGCACCGCCCCAGGGAGGGTCCATCAGCCCCAGCATTTT
v_gene: TRBV19; j_gene: TRBJ1-2; abundance: .; d_gene: .; CDR3aa: CASSIISAWDVRGYTF; CDR3nt: TGTGCCAGTAGTATAATCAGTGCGTGGGACGTGCGAGGCTACACCTTC
v_gene: TRBV12-5; j_gene: TRBJ1-6; abundance: .; d_gene: .; CDR3aa: CASGLVLARLGLPGRYNSPLHF; CDR3nt: TGTGCTAGTGGTTTGGTCCTCGCGCGGCTCGGGCTCCCGGGCCGTTATAATTCACCCCTCCACTTT
v_gene: TRBV7-9; j_gene: TRBJ2-7; abundance: .; d_gene: .; CDR3aa: CASSFPRDGPYEQYF; CDR3nt: TGTGCCAGCAGCTTCCCCCGGGACGGCCCCTACGAGCAGTACTTC
v_gene: TRBV7-9; j_gene: TRBJ1-5; abundance: .; d_gene: .; CDR3aa: CASSLGNQPQHF; CDR3nt: TGTGCCAGCAGCTTGGGTAATCAGCCCCAGCATTTT
v_gene: TRBV7-2; j_gene: TRBJ2-3; abundance: .; d_gene: TRBD2; CDR3aa: CASSIGLAGSTDTQYF; CDR3nt: TGTGCCAGCAGTATAGGACTAGCGGGGAGCACAGATACGCAGTATTTT
v_gene: TRBV7-8; j_gene: TRBJ2-7; abundance: .; d_gene: .; CDR3aa: CASSPGRWSEQYF; CDR3nt: TGTGCCAGCAGCCCGGGAAGGTGGAGCGAGCAGTACTTC
v_gene: TRBV10-3; j_gene: TRBJ2-7; abundance: .; d_gene: TRBD1; CDR3aa: CAIRPGQSSYEQYF; CDR3nt: TGTGCCATCAGACCGGGACAGAGCTCCTACGAGCAGTACTTC
v_gene: TRBV11-2; j_gene: TRBJ2-7; abundance: .; d_gene: .; CDR3aa: CASSLVGDSAYEQYF; CDR3nt: TGTGCCAGCAGCTTAGTAGGGGACTCTGCCTACGAGCAGTACTTC
v_gene: TRBV5-4; j_gene: TRBJ2-1; abundance: .; d_gene: .; CDR3aa: CASSSLANEQFF; CDR3nt: TGTGCCAGCAGCTCACTAGCAAATGAGCAGTTCTTC
v_gene: TRBV10-3; j_gene: TRBJ2-2; abundance: .; d_gene: .; CDR3aa: CAIRTRSTAAGELFF; CDR3nt: TGTGCCATCAGGACTAGATCCACCGCCGCCGGGGAGCTGTTTTTT
v_gene: TRBV6-1; j_gene: TRBJ1-6; abundance: .; d_gene: .; CDR3aa: CAGKSSYNSPLHF; CDR3nt: TGTGCCGGGAAAAGCTCCTATAATTCACCCCTCCACTTT
v_gene: TRBV5-6; j_gene: TRBJ1-5; abundance: .; d_gene: .; CDR3aa: CASSLRGDSNQPQHF; CDR3nt: TGTGCCAGCAGCTTGCGGGGGGATAGCAATCAGCCCCAGCATTTT
v_gene: TRBV4-2; j_gene: TRBJ2-7; abundance: .; d_gene: TRBD2; CDR3aa: CASSFGTSGGYEQYF; CDR3nt: TGTGCCAGCAGCTTCGGGACTAGCGGGGGCTACGAGCAGTACTTC
v_gene: TRBV11-1; j_gene: TRBJ1-1; abundance: .; d_gene: .; CDR3aa: CASSLKVGAQKAFF; CDR3nt: TGTGCCAGCAGCTTAAAGGTGGGGGCGCAGAAAGCTTTCTTT
v_gene: TRBV29-1; j_gene: TRBJ2-3; abundance: few; d_gene: TRBD2; CDR3aa: CSVEPSGSTDTQYF; CDR3nt: TGCAGCGTTGAACCTAGCGGGAGCACAGATACGCAGTATTTT
v_gene: TRBV9; j_gene: TRBJ1-5; abundance: medium-sized; d_gene: .; CDR3aa: CASSVEGGLNNQPQHF; CDR3nt: TGTGCCAGCAGCGTAGAGGGAGGACTGAACAATCAGCCCCAGCATTTT
v_gene: TRBV6-5; j_gene: TRBJ2-1; abundance: .; d_gene: TRBD2; CDR3aa: CASSYRTSGGIDEQFF; CDR3nt: TGTGCCAGCAGTTACCGGACTAGCGGGGGGATAGATGAGCAGTTCTTC
v_gene: TRBV5-6; j_gene: TRBJ1-1; abundance: .; d_gene: .; CDR3aa: CASSLGDREAFF; CDR3nt: TGTGCCAGCAGCTTGGGAGACAGGGAAGCTTTCTTT
v_gene: TRBV27; j_gene: TRBJ1-1; abundance: .; d_gene: .; CDR3aa: CASSPSARIGTEAFF; CDR3nt: TGTGCCAGCAGTCCCTCGGCCCGGATAGGCACTGAAGCTTTCTTT
v_gene: TRBV5-4; j_gene: TRBJ2-7; abundance: .; d_gene: .; CDR3aa: CASSLGLRSSYEQYF; CDR3nt: TGTGCCAGCAGCTTGGGACTACGGAGCTCCTACGAGCAGTACTTC
v_gene: TRBV19; j_gene: TRBJ2-7; abundance: once; d_gene: .; CDR3aa: CASSGRGLYEQYF; CDR3nt: TGTGCCAGTAGTGGTCGGGGTCTCTACGAGCAGTACTTC
v_gene: TRBV30; j_gene: TRBJ2-7; abundance: .; d_gene: .; CDR3aa: CAWSPIRSSYEQYF; CDR3nt: TGTGCCTGGAGTCCTATAAGGAGCTCCTACGAGCAGTACTTC
v_gene: TRBV13; j_gene: TRBJ2-3; abundance: .; d_gene: TRBD2; CDR3aa: CASSSDYWTRGLAGASTDTQYF; CDR3nt: TGTGCCAGCAGCTCAGACTACTGGACACGGGGACTAGCGGGGGCTAGCACAGATACGCAGTATTTT
v_gene: TRBV4-1; j_gene: TRBJ1-2; abundance: .; d_gene: .; CDR3aa: CASSRAGYGYTF; CDR3nt: TGCGCCAGCAGCCGAGCAGGGTATGGCTACACCTTC
v_gene: TRBV6-5; j_gene: TRBJ2-1; abundance: few; d_gene: .; CDR3aa: CASSSGGEQFF; CDR3nt: TGTGCCAGCAGTTCCGGCGGTGAGCAGTTCTTC
v_gene: TRBV2; j_gene: TRBJ2-7; abundance: .; d_gene: .; CDR3aa: CASSTQSTLGEEQYF; CDR3nt: TGTGCCAGCAGTACCCAATCGACCTTGGGGGAAGAGCAGTACTTC
v_gene: TRBV4-2; j_gene: TRBJ1-6; abundance: few; d_gene: TRBD1; CDR3aa: CASSQEGTGDSPLHF; CDR3nt: TGTGCCAGCAGCCAAGAGGGGACAGGGGATTCACCCCTCCACTTT
v_gene: TRBV7-8; j_gene: TRBJ2-5; abundance: .; d_gene: .; CDR3aa: CASSLNRPDSQETQYF; CDR3nt: TGTGCCAGCAGCTTAAACCGGCCGGATTCCCAAGAGACCCAGTACTTC
v_gene: TRBV7-2; j_gene: TRBJ1-1; abundance: .; d_gene: .; CDR3aa: CASSLEGGGTEAFF; CDR3nt: TGTGCCAGCAGCTTAGAGGGGGGAGGCACTGAAGCTTTCTTT
v_gene: TRBV5-6; j_gene: TRBJ1-2; abundance: .; d_gene: .; CDR3aa: CASSLRQGPNYGYTF; CDR3nt: TGTGCCAGCAGCTTGAGGCAGGGCCCTAACTATGGCTACACCTTC
v_gene: TRBV2; j_gene: TRBJ2-4; abundance: .; d_gene: .; CDR3aa: CASSESLGLAKNIQYF; CDR3nt: TGTGCCAGCAGTGAATCTTTAGGGCTAGCCAAAAACATTCAGTACTTC
v_gene: TRBV5-5; j_gene: TRBJ2-1; abundance: .; d_gene: TRBD2; CDR3aa: CASGRTSGVNNEQFF; CDR3nt: TGTGCCAGCGGTCGGACTAGCGGGGTGAACAATGAGCAGTTCTTC
v_gene: TRBV7-2; j_gene: TRBJ1-2; abundance: once; d_gene: .; CDR3aa: CASSYQGFGYGYTF; CDR3nt: TGTGCCAGCAGTTATCAGGGGTTCGGCTATGGCTACACCTTC
v_gene: TRBV19; j_gene: TRBJ2-7; abundance: .; d_gene: .; CDR3aa: CASSLIRGEQYF; CDR3nt: TGTGCCAGTAGTCTCATACGGGGAGAGCAGTACTTC
v_gene: TRBV7-2; j_gene: TRBJ2-2; abundance: .; d_gene: TRBD2; CDR3aa: CASSTPGLARRNTGELFF; CDR3nt: TGTGCCAGCAGCACTCCGGGACTAGCCAGGAGAAACACCGGGGAGCTGTTTTTT
v_gene: TRBV9; j_gene: TRBJ1-5; abundance: .; d_gene: TRBD1; CDR3aa: CASNPGQINQPQHF; CDR3nt: TGTGCCAGCAACCCGGGACAGATAAATCAGCCCCAGCATTTT